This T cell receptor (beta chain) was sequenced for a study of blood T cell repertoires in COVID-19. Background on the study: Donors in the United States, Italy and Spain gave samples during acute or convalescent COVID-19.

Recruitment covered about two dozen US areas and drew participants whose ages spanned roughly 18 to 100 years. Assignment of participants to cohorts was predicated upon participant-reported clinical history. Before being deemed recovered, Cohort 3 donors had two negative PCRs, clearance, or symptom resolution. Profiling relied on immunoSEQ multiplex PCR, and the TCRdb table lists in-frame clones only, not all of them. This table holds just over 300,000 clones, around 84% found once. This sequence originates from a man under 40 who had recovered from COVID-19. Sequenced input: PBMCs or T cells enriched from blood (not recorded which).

Here the CDR3 reads CASSVGGKNIQYF. The CDR3 DNA follows: TGTGCCAGCAGTGTAGGGGGCAAAAACATTCAGTACTTC. The J gene is TRBJ2-4, the V gene TRBV2; a possible D gene is TRBD1 (6 bases). CDR3 length equals 13 residues. Germline V gene lookup returns CDR1 SNHLY and CDR2 FYNNEI. V was trimmed by 4 bases and J by 3 bases, leaving 7 bases between them.